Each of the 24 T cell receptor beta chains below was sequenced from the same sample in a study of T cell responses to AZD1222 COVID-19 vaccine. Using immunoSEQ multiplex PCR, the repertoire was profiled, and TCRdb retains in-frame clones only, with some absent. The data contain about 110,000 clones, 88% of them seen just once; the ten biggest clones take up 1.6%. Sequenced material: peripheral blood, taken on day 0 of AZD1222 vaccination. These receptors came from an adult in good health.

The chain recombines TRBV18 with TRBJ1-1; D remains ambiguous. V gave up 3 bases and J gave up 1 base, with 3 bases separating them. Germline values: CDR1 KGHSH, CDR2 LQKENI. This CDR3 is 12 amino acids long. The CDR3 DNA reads TGTGCCAGCTCACCTGGGAACACTGAAGCTTTCTTT. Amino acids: CASSPGNTEAFF.

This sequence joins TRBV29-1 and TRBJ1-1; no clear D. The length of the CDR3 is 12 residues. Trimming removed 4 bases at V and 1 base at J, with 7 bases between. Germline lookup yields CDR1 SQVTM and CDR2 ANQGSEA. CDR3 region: CSVGRANTEAFF. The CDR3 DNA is TGCAGCGTTGGTAGGGCGAACACTGAAGCTTTCTTT.

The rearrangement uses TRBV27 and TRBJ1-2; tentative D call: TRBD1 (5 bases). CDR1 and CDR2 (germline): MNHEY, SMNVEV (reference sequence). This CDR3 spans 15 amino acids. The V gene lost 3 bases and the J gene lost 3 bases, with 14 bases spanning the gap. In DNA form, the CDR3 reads TGTGCCAGCAGTTTTACAGGCCTGGGGGACTATGGCTACACCTTC. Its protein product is CASSFTGLGDYGYTF.

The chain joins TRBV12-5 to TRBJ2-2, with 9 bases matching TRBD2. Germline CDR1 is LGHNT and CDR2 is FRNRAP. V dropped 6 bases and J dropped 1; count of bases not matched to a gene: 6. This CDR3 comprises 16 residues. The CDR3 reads CASGRSGGLNTGELFF. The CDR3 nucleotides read TGTGCTAGTGGCAGAAGCGGGGGGCTGAACACCGGGGAGCTGTTTTTT. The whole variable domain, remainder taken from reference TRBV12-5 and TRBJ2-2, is DARVTQTPRHKVTEMGQEVTMRCQPILGHNTVFWYRQTMMQGLELLAYFRNRAPLDDSGMPKDRFSAEMPDATLATLKIQPSEPRDSAVYFCASGRSGGLNTGELFFGEGSRLTVL.

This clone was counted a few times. The CDR3 sequence is CASSFSLATEAFF. Written as DNA, the CDR3 is TGTGCCAGCAGCTTTTCTTTGGCCACTGAAGCTTTCTTT. The V and J genes are TRBV5-5 and TRBJ1-1; no definite D call. This CDR3 has 13 residues. Trimming removed 2 bases at V and 4 bases at J, with 9 bases between. In germline, CDR1 is SGHKS, CDR2 YYEKEE (reference sequence).

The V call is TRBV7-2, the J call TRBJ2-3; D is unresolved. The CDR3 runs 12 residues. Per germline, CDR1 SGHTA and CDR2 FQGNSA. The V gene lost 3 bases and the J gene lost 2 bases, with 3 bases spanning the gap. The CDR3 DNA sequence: TGTGCCAGCAGCTTGTACACAGATACGCAGTATTTT. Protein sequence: CASSLYTDTQYF.

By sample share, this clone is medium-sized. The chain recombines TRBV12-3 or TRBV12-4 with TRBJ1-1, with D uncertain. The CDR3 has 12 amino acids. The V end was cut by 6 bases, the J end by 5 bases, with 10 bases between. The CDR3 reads CASSHVGTEAFF. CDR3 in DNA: TGTGCCAGCAGCCACGTGGGGACTGAAGCTTTCTTT.

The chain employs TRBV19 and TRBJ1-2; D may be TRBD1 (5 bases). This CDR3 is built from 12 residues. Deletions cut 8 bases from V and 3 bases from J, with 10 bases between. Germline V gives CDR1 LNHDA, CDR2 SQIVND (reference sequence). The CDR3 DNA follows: TGTGCCAGTTGGGACTGGGACTATGGCTACACCTTC. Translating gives CASWDWDYGYTF.

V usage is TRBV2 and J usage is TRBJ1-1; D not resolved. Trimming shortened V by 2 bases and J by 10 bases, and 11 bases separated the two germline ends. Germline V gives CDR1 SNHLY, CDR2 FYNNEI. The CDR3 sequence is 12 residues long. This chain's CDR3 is CASSEWGRRAFF. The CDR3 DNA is TGTGCCAGCAGTGAATGGGGTAGGCGAGCTTTCTTT.

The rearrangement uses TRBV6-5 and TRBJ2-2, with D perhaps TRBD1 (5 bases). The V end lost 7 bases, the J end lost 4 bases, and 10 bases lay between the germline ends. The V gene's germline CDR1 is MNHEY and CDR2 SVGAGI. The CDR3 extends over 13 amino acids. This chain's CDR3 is CASTNRGTGELFF. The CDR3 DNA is TGTGCCAGCACCAATAGGGGCACCGGGGAGCTGTTTTTT.

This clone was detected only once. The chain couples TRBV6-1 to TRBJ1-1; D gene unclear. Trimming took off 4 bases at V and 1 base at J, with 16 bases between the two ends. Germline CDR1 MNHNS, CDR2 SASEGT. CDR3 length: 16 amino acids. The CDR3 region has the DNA TGTGCCAGCAGTGGTAGGGATTCGACTTCGAACACTGAAGCTTTCTTT. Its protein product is CASSGRDSTSNTEAFF.

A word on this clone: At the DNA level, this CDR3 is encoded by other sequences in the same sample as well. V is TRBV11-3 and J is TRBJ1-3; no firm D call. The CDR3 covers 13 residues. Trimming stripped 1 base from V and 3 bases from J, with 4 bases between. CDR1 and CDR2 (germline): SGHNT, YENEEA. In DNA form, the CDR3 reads TGTGCCAGCAGCTTAGTCTTTGGAAACACCATATATTTT. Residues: CASSLVFGNTIYF.

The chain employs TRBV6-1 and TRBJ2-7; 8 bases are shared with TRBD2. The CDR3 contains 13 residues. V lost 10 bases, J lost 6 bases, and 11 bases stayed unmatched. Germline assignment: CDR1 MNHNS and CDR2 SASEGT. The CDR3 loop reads CATTGSGVAEQYF. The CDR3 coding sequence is TGTGCCACTACGGGTAGCGGGGTTGCCGAGCAGTACTTC.

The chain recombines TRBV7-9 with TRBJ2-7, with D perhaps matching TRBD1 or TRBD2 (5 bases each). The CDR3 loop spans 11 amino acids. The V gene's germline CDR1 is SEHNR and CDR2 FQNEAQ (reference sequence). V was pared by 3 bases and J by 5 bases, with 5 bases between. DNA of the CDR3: TGTGCCAGCAGCTTGGGGGACGAGCAGTACTTC. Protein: CASSLGDEQYF.

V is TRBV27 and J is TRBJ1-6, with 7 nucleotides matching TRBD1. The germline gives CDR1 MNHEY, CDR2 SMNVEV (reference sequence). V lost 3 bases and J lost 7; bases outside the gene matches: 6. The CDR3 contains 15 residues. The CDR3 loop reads CASSFLTGRNSPLHF. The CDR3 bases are TGTGCCAGCAGTTTTTTGACAGGGCGGAATTCACCCCTCCACTTT.

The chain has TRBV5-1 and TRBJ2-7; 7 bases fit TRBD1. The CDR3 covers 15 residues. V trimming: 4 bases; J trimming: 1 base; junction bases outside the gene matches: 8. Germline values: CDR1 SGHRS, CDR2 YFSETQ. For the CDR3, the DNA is TGCGCCAGCAGCCTGAGTCCGGGACAGTCCTACGAGCAGTACTTC. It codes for CASSLSPGQSYEQYF.

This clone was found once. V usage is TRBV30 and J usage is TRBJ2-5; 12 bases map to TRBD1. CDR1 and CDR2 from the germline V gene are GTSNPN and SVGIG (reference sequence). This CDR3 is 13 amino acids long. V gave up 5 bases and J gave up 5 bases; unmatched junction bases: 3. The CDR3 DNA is TGTGCCTGGGGGACAGGGGGCGCGGAGACCCAGTACTTC. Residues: CAWGTGGAETQYF. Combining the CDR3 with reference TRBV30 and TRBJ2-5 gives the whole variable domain SQTIHQWPATLVQPVGSPLSLECTVEGTSNPNLYWYRQAAGRGLQLLFYSVGIGQISSEVPQNLSASRPQDRQFILSSKKLLLSDSGFYLCAWGTGGAETQYFGPGTRLLVL.

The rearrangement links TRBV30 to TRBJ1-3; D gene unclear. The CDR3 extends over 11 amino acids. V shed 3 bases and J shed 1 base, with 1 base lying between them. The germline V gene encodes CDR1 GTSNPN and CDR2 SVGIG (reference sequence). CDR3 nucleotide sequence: TGTGCCTGGAGGTCTGGAAACACCATATATTTT. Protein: CAWRSGNTIYF. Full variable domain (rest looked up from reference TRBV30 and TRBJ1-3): SQTIHQWPATLVQPVGSPLSLECTVEGTSNPNLYWYRQAAGRGLQLLFYSVGIGQISSEVPQNLSASRPQDRQFILSSKKLLLSDSGFYLCAWRSGNTIYFGEGSWLTVV.

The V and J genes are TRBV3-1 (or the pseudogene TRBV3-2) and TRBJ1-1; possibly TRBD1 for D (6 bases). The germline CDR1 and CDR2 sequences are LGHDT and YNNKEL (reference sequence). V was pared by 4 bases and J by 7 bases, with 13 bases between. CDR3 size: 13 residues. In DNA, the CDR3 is TGTGCCAGCAGCCGGGGACAAGGGGTTGAAGCTTTCTTT. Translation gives CASSRGQGVEAFF.

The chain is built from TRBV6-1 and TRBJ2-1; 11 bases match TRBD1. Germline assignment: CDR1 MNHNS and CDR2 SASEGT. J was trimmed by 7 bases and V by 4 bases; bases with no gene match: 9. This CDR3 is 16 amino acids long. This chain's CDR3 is CASSGTGGASWNEQFF. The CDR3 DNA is TGTGCCAGCAGTGGGACAGGGGGCGCTTCCTGGAATGAGCAGTTCTTC.

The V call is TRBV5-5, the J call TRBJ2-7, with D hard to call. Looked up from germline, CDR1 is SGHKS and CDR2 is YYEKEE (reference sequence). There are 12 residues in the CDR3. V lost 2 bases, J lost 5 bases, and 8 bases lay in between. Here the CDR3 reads CASSFLADEQYF. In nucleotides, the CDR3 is TGTGCCAGCAGCTTTTTAGCCGACGAGCAGTACTTC.

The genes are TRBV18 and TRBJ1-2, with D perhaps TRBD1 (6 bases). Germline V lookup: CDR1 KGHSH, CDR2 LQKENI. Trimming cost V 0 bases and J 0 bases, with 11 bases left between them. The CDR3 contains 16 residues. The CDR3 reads CASSPPSGQTNYGYTF. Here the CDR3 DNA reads TGTGCCAGCTCACCACCGTCCGGACAGACTAACTATGGCTACACCTTC.

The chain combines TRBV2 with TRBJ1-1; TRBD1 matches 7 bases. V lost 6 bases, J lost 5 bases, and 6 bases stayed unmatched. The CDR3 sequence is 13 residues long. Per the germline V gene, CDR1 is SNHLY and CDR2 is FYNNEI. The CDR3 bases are TGTGCCAGCAGCGACAGGGAGAGAACTGAAGCTTTCTTT. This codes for CASSDRERTEAFF.

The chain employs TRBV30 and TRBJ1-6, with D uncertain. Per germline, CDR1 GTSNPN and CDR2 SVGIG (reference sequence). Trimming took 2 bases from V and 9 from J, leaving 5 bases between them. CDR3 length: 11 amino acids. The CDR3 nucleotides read TGTGCCTGGAGTAGGGTTTCACCCCTCCACTTT. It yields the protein CAWSRVSPLHF.